Listed below are T cell receptor beta chains from one sample, sequenced in a study of shared clonotypes between healthy human individuals. Here immunoSEQ multiplex PCR was the method, and the copy in TCRdb shows in-frame clones only, minus some. The table has under 1,100,000 clones, about 77% seen once; the top ten hold about 1.5%. Material for sequencing was memory CD4+ T cells sorted from blood. The source is a man younger than 35 in good health. Each CDR3 is given with its conserved first and last residue. A D gene is named only where the DNA matches it firmly. Only part of the rows carry a size: once, few, many, or a class if the clone is expanded.

>NA|TRBJ2-2|NA|TRBV6-5
TGTGCCAGCAGTTGGGGATTTGACACCGGGGAGCTGTTTTTT
CASSWGFDTGELFF
>NA|TRBJ2-2|NA|TRBV19
TGTGCCAGTAGTATTGGGGGGTTTGTGGCCGGGGAGCTGTTTTTT
CASSIGGFVAGELFF
>TRBD1|TRBJ1-6|NA|TRBV6-4
TGTGCCAGCAGGGACAGGGGTTTGGATTCACCCCTCCACTTT
CASRDRGLDSPLHF
>NA|TRBJ1-1|NA|TRBV5-4
TGTGCCAGCAGCGGGTCTTACGCGAACACTGAAGCTTTCTTT
CASSGSYANTEAFF
>NA|TRBJ2-1|NA|TRBV10-3
TGTGCCATCGGACTACACCTTGAGCAGTTCTTC
CAIGLHLEQFF
>NA|TRBJ1-5|NA|TRBV5-1
TGCGCCAGCAGACCCGCCAGGCCATTCGTGAATCAGCCCCAGCATTTT
CASRPARPFVNQPQHF
>NA|TRBJ2-3|NA|TRBV6-5
TGTGCCAGCAGATCCCTGGCCACAGATACGCAGTATTTT
CASRSLATDTQYF
>NA|TRBJ1-1|NA|TRBV19
TGTGCCAGTAGTATCAGGGGAGCGGGGGGAATTGGTGAAGCTTTCTTT
CASSIRGAGGIGEAFF
>NA|TRBJ2-1|NA|TRBV5-4
TGTGCCAGCAGCTTGCCGGGAGAATCCTACAATGAGCAGTTCTTC
CASSLPGESYNEQFF
>NA|TRBJ1-1|NA|TRBV6-5
TGTGCCAGCCGAAGGGGGAGAACTGACACTGAAGCTTTCTTT
CASRRGRTDTEAFF
>TRBD1|TRBJ1-1|few|TRBV7-2
TGTGCCAGCAGCGTGGGACAGTATACTGAAGCTTTCTTT
CASSVGQYTEAFF
>NA|TRBJ2-2|NA|TRBV18
TGTGCCAGCTCACCTGGACAGTCCAACACCGGGGAGCTGTTTTTT
CASSPGQSNTGELFF
>TRBD1|TRBJ2-5|NA|TRBV10-3
TGTGCCTCACAGGGGGAAGAGACCCAGTACTTC
CASQGEETQYF
>NA|TRBJ1-1|few|TRBV30
TGTGCCTGGAGTCACTCGAACACTGAAGCTTTCTTT
CAWSHSNTEAFF
>NA|TRBJ1-2|few|TRBV30
TGTGCCTGGAAGAGACCGGGACGAAACTATGGCTACACCTTC
CAWKRPGRNYGYTF
>TRBD1|TRBJ2-7|NA|TRBV15
TGTGCCACCAGCAGTAGACAGGGTCCCTACGAGCAGTACTTC
CATSSRQGPYEQYF
>NA|TRBJ2-2|NA|TRBV5-4
TGTGCCAGCAGTCCACCGAACACCGGGGAGCTGTTTTTT
CASSPPNTGELFF
>NA|TRBJ1-2|NA|TRBV6-6
TGTGCCAGCAGTCCCCGAGAAAGAATAAACTATGGCTACACCTTC
CASSPRERINYGYTF
>TRBD1|TRBJ2-3|NA|TRBV6-5
TGTGCCAGCAGGACAGGGGGACTTGGGGATACGCAGTATTTT
CASRTGGLGDTQYF
>NA|TRBJ2-2|NA|TRBV18
TGTGCCAGCTCACGCAGATCCGGGGCGAACACCGGGGAGCTGTTTTTT
CASSRRSGANTGELFF
>TRBD1|TRBJ1-1|NA|TRBV5-6
TGTGCCAGCAGCTTTAGACAGGGGAACACTGAAGCTTTCTTT
CASSFRQGNTEAFF
>TRBD1|TRBJ2-7|NA|TRBV19
TGTGCCAGTAGCGGACAGGTTTCCTACGAGCAGTACTTC
CASSGQVSYEQYF
>NA|TRBJ2-2|few|TRBV9
TGTGCCAGCAGCGTAGGAACAGGAGTGAACACCGGGGAGCTGTTTTTT
CASSVGTGVNTGELFF
>TRBD2|TRBJ2-7|NA|TRBV5-1
TGCGCCAGCAGCTTGAGCGGGAGCACCTACGAGCAGTACTTC
CASSLSGSTYEQYF
>NA|TRBJ2-3|NA|TRBV4-1
TGCGCCAGCAGCCAAGAGCGGTATGAGACAGATACGCAGTATTTT
CASSQERYETDTQYF
>TRBD2|TRBJ2-5|NA|TRBV5-8
TGTGCCAGCAGCTTGGAACTAGCGGGAGGTGGATCTTCGGTAGAGACCCAGTACTTC
CASSLELAGGGSSVETQYF
>NA|TRBJ2-3|NA|TRBV7-2
TGTGCCAGCAGCTTAGTAAGGGGGGAGTTGGGATATTTT
CASSLVRGELGYF
>NA|TRBJ2-7|NA|TRBV16
TGTGCCAGCAGCTCGCTTGGGCTCGGCTACGAGCAGTACTTC
CASSSLGLGYEQYF